This T cell receptor (beta chain) appears in the sequencing data of a study of shared clonotypes between healthy human individuals. The germline V gene encodes CDR1 MNHEY and CDR2 SMNVEV (reference sequence). The CDR3 contains 15 residues. After removal of 5 bases from V and 8 bases from J, the junction contained 5 bases not matched to a gene. Replicate PCRs for unsorted PBMC used approximately 300 ng DNA (roughly 30,000 T cell genomes). PBMC DNA, left unsorted, was sequenced on ten immunoSEQ deep assay plates. Sequenced by immunoSEQ multiplex PCR; TCRdb stores in-frame clones only, minus some. The sample shows more than 400,000 clones, over 70% of them seen only once. The donors were adults (healthy and HIV-negative) with no recent acute infections or vaccinations.

The receptor comes from a woman aged 40 to 55 in good health. Some clones in this sample may be carry-over from other donors' samples. This rearrangement joins TRBV27 to TRBJ2-1; TRBD2 aligns across 14 bases. The sample was PBMCs. The CDR3 DNA reads TGTGCCAGCAGTACCGGGACTAGCGGGAGCCATGAGCAGTTCTTC. Translated, it gives CASSTGTSGSHEQFF.